A single sample gave rise to the 14 T cell receptor beta chains below, sequenced in a study of shared clonotypes between healthy human individuals. Assay used: immunoSEQ multiplex PCR; TCRdb lists only in-frame clones, some missing. The profile shows approximately 1,000,000 clones, approximately 75% of them singletons. Sequenced sample: memory CD4+ T cells from PBMCs. Subset here: CD45RA-negative fraction. These TCRs come from a young man in good health. Some clones in this sample may be carry-over from other donors' samples.

The V gene is TRBV30, the J gene TRBJ1-2; D unclear. This CDR3 is built from 12 residues. Germline V gene sequence: CDR1 GTSNPN, CDR2 SVGIG (reference sequence). V was shortened by 4 bases and J by 4 bases, with 10 bases between the two germline ends. This CDR3 is CAWKLSGYGYTF. In DNA form, the CDR3 reads TGTGCCTGGAAGCTCTCAGGCTATGGCTACACCTTC.

The rearrangement uses TRBV4-1 and TRBJ2-1; 11 bases fit TRBD2. This CDR3 is built from 17 residues. Germline V gives CDR1 MGHRA, CDR2 YSYEKL. V lost 2 bases and J lost 1; bases outside the gene matches: 4. The CDR3 here is CASSQFTSGSSYNEQFF. CDR3 DNA sequence: TGCGCCAGCAGCCAATTCACTAGCGGGAGTTCCTACAATGAGCAGTTCTTC.

The chain links TRBV18 to TRBJ1-1; D is ambiguous. Trimming removed 2 bases at V and 1 base at J, with 11 bases between. Germline CDR1 and CDR2: KGHSH and LQKENI. The CDR3 covers 15 residues. The CDR3, as DNA: TGTGCCAGCTCACCAGGGCGACATCCGAACACTGAAGCTTTCTTT. This sequence encodes CASSPGRHPNTEAFF. The full variable domain, its missing parts supplied by reference TRBV18 and TRBJ1-1, is NAGVMQNPRHLVRRRGQEARLRCSPMKGHSHVYWYRQLPEEGLKFMVYLQKENIIDESGMPKERFSAEFPKEGPSILRIQQVVRGDSAAYFCASSPGRHPNTEAFFGQGTRLTVV.

About this clone: This may come from a read error, since a much larger clone is one base off. The chain joins TRBV6-6 to TRBJ1-1, with 7 nucleotides matching TRBD1. This CDR3 is built from 12 residues. V dropped 6 bases and J dropped 4; count of bases not matched to a gene: 2. CDR1 and CDR2 from the germline V gene are MNHNY and SVGAGI (reference sequence). DNA of the CDR3: TGTGCCAGCAGGCCAGGGGGCACTGAAGCTTTCTTT. As protein: CASRPGGTEAFF.

This clone has only a few counts. The V gene is TRBV11-3, the J gene TRBJ2-7, with D possibly matching TRBD1 (5 bases). V was clipped by 5 bases and J by 2 bases, with 13 bases between them. The V gene's germline CDR1 is SGHNT and CDR2 YENEEA. This CDR3 is 14 amino acids long. CDR3 in DNA: TGTGCCAGCAGCCCGCAGGGAAGTACCTACGAGCAGTACTTC. Protein sequence: CASSPQGSTYEQYF.

The CDR3 sequence: CASSAFPSGGTEAFF. CDR3 nucleotide sequence: TGTGCCAGCAGCGCATTCCCGTCAGGGGGCACTGAAGCTTTCTTT. The chain uses TRBV7-9 and TRBJ1-1, with TRBD1 matching 7 bases. Germline assignment: CDR1 SEHNR and CDR2 FQNEAQ (reference sequence). This CDR3 region has 15 residues. Trimming cost V 5 bases and J 4 bases; bases outside gene matches: 10.

This sequence joins TRBV5-1 and TRBJ2-1; D ambiguous. Germline loops: CDR1 SGHRS, CDR2 YFSETQ. The CDR3 totals 16 residues. The ends were cut back, 0 bases at V and 6 bases at J, with 16 bases in the middle. The CDR3 loop is CASSLAVGGLGNEQFF. CDR3 bases: TGCGCCAGCAGCTTGGCCGTGGGTGGGTTAGGCAATGAGCAGTTCTTC.

This chain connects TRBV19 to TRBJ1-2; 7 bases are a match to TRBD1. The germline CDR1 and CDR2 sequences are LNHDA and SQIVND (reference sequence). The CDR3 covers 15 residues. Trimming at V came to 6 bases and at J to 0 bases, leaving 7 bases not matched to a gene. The CDR3 is CASRMAGGPNYGYTF. The CDR3 coding sequence is TGTGCCAGTAGGATGGCAGGGGGGCCTAACTATGGCTACACCTTC.

The V gene is TRBV6-5, the J gene TRBJ2-7; the D gene could be TRBD1 or TRBD2 (5 bases each). CDR3 length: 15 amino acids. Trimming took off 6 bases at V and 3 bases at J, with 18 bases between the two ends. Per the germline V gene, CDR1 is MNHEY and CDR2 is SVGAGI. Here the CDR3 reads CASREEPGAFYEQYF. Written as DNA, the CDR3 is TGTGCCAGCAGAGAGGAACCCGGGGCGTTCTACGAGCAGTACTTC.

The CDR3 spells CASSPSGRGETQYF. CDR3 bases: TGTGCCAGCAGTCCCAGCGGGAGGGGGGAGACCCAGTACTTC. The chain couples TRBV6-5 to TRBJ2-5; 10 nucleotides match TRBD2. This CDR3 contains 14 residues. Germline V gene sequence: CDR1 MNHEY, CDR2 SVGAGI. Trimming cost V 5 bases and J 5 bases; bases outside gene matches: 5.

The chain uses TRBV5-1 and TRBJ1-3, with no clear D. The CDR3 is 14 residues long. Between the trimmed V and J ends, which lost 0 bases and 9 bases, there was a span of 13 bases. Germline loops: CDR1 SGHRS, CDR2 YFSETQ. The CDR3 sequence is CASSLDVRERTIYF. As DNA, the CDR3 is TGCGCCAGCAGCTTGGATGTCAGAGAACGCACCATATATTTT.

The chain links TRBV18 to TRBJ2-1; D could derive from TRBD1 or TRBD2 (5 bases each). Per germline, CDR1 KGHSH and CDR2 LQKENI. The CDR3 runs 12 residues. V lost 4 bases and J 7 bases, leaving 8 bases between the germline ends. The CDR3 DNA sequence: TGTGCCAGCTCACGGGGGATGAATGAGCAGTTCTTC. Residues: CASSRGMNEQFF.

The CDR3 here is CASSPIGGRRGTDTQYF. CDR3 sequence (DNA): TGTGCCAGCAGCCCGATAGGTGGCCGTCGGGGGACAGATACGCAGTATTTT. The chain employs TRBV7-9 and TRBJ2-3; D is possibly TRBD2 (6 bases). CDR1 is SEHNR, CDR2 FQNEAQ, per germline (reference sequence). The CDR3 spans 17 residues. V was cut by 5 bases and J by 3 bases, with 21 bases left in between.

Worth noting for this clone: The sample carries other DNA sequences with the same CDR3. The chain combines TRBV6-1 with TRBJ1-2; 7 bases match TRBD1. This CDR3 region has 13 residues. Germline lookup yields CDR1 MNHNS and CDR2 SASEGT. The V and J ends lost 6 bases and 3 bases, in that order; junction bases with no gene match: 4. CDR3 protein: CASSAGQHYGYTF. CDR3 sequence (DNA): TGTGCCAGCAGCGCGGGACAGCACTATGGCTACACCTTC.